This entry lists 21 T cell receptor beta chains sequenced from one sample in a study of beta chain features in type 1 diabetes. Expressed TCRB transcripts were sequenced because the isolated RNA had all been reverse transcribed beforehand. The table came from immunoSEQ multiplex PCR; TCRdb's copy has only in-frame clones and leaves some out. The sample shows about 340,000 clones, roughly 13% of them seen only once. Their antigen targets remain unknown. Study-level findings and limits: People with Type 1 diabetes carried modestly yet significantly shorter TCRB CDR3s in all four CD4+ subsets.

Material for sequencing was naive CD4+ T cells from blood. These receptors were taken from a woman aged 18-29 years with type 1 diabetes.

The J gene is TRBJ2-3, the V gene TRBV10-2, with D tentatively TRBD1 (5 bases). The length of the CDR3 is 15 residues. The V end lost 0 bases, the J end lost 3 bases, and 10 bases lay between the germline ends. The V gene's germline CDR1 is WSHSY and CDR2 SAAADI. CDR3 amino acids: CASSESRQLTDTQYF. The CDR3 DNA follows: TGCGCCAGCAGTGAGTCCCGACAGTTAACAGATACGCAGTATTTT.

CDR3 bases: TGTGCCTGGCGCAGGGAAGCTGGGGCCAACGTCCTGACTTTC. The encoded protein is CAWRREAGANVLTF. This chain links TRBV30 with TRBJ2-6, with D tentatively TRBD1 (5 bases). CDR3 size: 14 residues. Germline V gene sequence: CDR1 GTSNPN, CDR2 SVGIG (reference sequence). Trimming removed 5 bases from V and 2 bases from J, with 10 bases in between. The full variable domain, its missing parts supplied by reference TRBV30 and TRBJ2-6, is SQTIHQWPATLVQPVGSPLSLECTVEGTSNPNLYWYRQAAGRGLQLLFYSVGIGQISSEVPQNLSASRPQDRQFILSSKKLLLSDSGFYLCAWRREAGANVLTFGAGSRLTVL.

This clone appeared once. V and J are TRBV7-9 and TRBJ2-2; 9 bases align to TRBD1. The CDR3 contains 16 residues. Trimming took 5 bases from V and 1 from J; bases not matched to a gene: 5. Germline V CDR1 and CDR2: SEHNR, FQNEAQ (reference sequence). As DNA, the CDR3 is TGTGCCAGCAGCCCATGGGGACAGGGGAACACCGGGGAGCTGTTTTTT. Translated, it gives CASSPWGQGNTGELFF.

In its sample, this clone was seen once. The chain links TRBV18 to TRBJ1-2; 11 nucleotides match TRBD1. CDR1 and CDR2 from the germline V gene are KGHSH and LQKENI. Trimming cost V 3 bases and J 4 bases; bases outside gene matches: 7. The CDR3 consists of 16 residues. The CDR3 is CASSPSSGTGGYGYTF. For the CDR3, the DNA is TGTGCCAGCTCACCCTCATCCGGGACAGGGGGCTATGGCTACACCTTC.

V and J are TRBV11-2 and TRBJ2-2; the match to TRBD2 covers 14 bases. With 4 bases clipped from V and 5 bases from J, the junction kept 6 bases outside the gene matches. This CDR3 has 17 residues. CDR1 and CDR2 (germline): SGHAT, FQNNGV. The CDR3 DNA sequence: TGTGCCAGCAGCTACTTGGGACTAGCGGGAGTTACCGGGGAGCTGTTTTTT. Protein: CASSYLGLAGVTGELFF.

The chain recombines TRBV11-3 with TRBJ2-1; no definite D call. The germline gives CDR1 SGHNT, CDR2 YENEEA. V was cut by 1 base and J by 2 bases, with 9 bases left in between. The CDR3 spans 15 residues. The CDR3 bases are TGTGCCAGCAGCTTAGGCGGAAGCACCTACAATGAGCAGTTCTTC. Translating gives CASSLGGSTYNEQFF.

This chain uses TRBV4-1 with TRBJ1-1; D is unclear. CDR3 length: 13 residues. The V end lost 1 base, the J end lost 0 bases, and 3 bases lay between the germline ends. Germline V gene sequence: CDR1 MGHRA, CDR2 YSYEKL. This CDR3 is CASSQVVNTEAFF. The CDR3 region has the DNA TGCGCCAGCAGCCAAGTAGTGAACACTGAAGCTTTCTTT.

This clone turned up a few times. J is TRBJ2-2 and V is TRBV15, with D tentatively TRBD2 (5 bases). The CDR3 runs 15 residues. Looked up from germline, CDR1 is LNHNV and CDR2 is YYDKDF (reference sequence). V lost 0 bases and J 5 bases, leaving 10 bases between the germline ends. This chain's CDR3 is CATSRDGSSTGELFF. The CDR3, as DNA: TGTGCCACCAGCAGAGATGGGAGTTCAACCGGGGAGCTGTTTTTT.

For the CDR3, the DNA is TGTGCCAGCAGTTACTCCGGGATTCAAGAGACCCAGTACTTC. This translates into CASSYSGIQETQYF. The chain combines TRBV6-5 with TRBJ2-5; D perhaps matches TRBD2 (5 bases). Germline V CDR1 and CDR2: MNHEY, SVGAGI. The CDR3 has 14 amino acids. Trimming pared 0 bases from V and 2 bases from J, leaving 7 bases between.

The chain employs TRBV30 and TRBJ2-1; weak D call: TRBD1 (5 bases). Deletions cut 2 bases from V and 0 bases from J, with 11 bases between. The V gene's germline CDR1 is GTSNPN and CDR2 SVGIG (reference sequence). The CDR3 is 15 residues long. The CDR3 region has the DNA TGTGCCTGGAGTACAGGACGGAGCTCCTACAATGAGCAGTTCTTC. Its protein is CAWSTGRSSYNEQFF.

This clone was found a few times. This rearrangement joins TRBV13 to TRBJ2-2; possibly TRBD1 for D (6 bases). Between the trimmed V and J ends, which lost 5 bases and 6 bases, there was a span of 22 bases. CDR1 and CDR2 (germline): PRHDT, FYEKMQ (reference sequence). The CDR3 contains 17 residues. The CDR3 reads CASSPLGQGTSAGELFF. CDR3 nucleotides: TGTGCCAGCAGCCCCCTAGGCCAGGGGACGAGTGCCGGGGAGCTGTTTTTT.

This clone was detected a few times. V is TRBV6-5 and J is TRBJ2-5; D might be TRBD2 (6 bases). V lost 6 bases and J lost 5, with 19 bases in between. Germline V gene lookup returns CDR1 MNHEY and CDR2 SVGAGI. The CDR3 is 15 residues long. The DNA of the CDR3 is TGTGCCAGCAGCCGTAGCGGCCAAAAGGGGGAGACCCAGTACTTC. It codes for CASSRSGQKGETQYF.

The chain carries TRBV7-2 and TRBJ1-5; the D is unclear. Germline V gene data show CDR1 as SGHTA and CDR2 as FQGNSA. The CDR3 spans 13 residues. Trimming shortened V by 5 bases and J by 7 bases, and 12 bases separated the two germline ends. The CDR3, as DNA: TGTGCCAGCAGCCCCGGGAGTAGCCAGCCCCAGCATTTT. Translated: CASSPGSSQPQHF.

The rearrangement uses TRBV30 and TRBJ2-7, with 8 positions matching TRBD2. Germline V gene sequence: CDR1 GTSNPN, CDR2 SVGIG (reference sequence). The CDR3 spans 13 residues. V was pared by 5 bases and J by 7 bases, with 10 bases of the junction left unmatched. The CDR3 DNA reads TGTGCCTGGGTTAACGCGGGAGGCGCGGAGCAGTACTTC. Protein: CAWVNAGGAEQYF.

The rearrangement joins TRBV7-6 to TRBJ2-2; no definite D call. The germline CDR1 and CDR2 sequences are SGHVS and FNYEAQ. V shed 5 bases and J shed 3 bases, with 7 bases lying between them. The CDR3 length is 13 residues. CDR3 bases: TGTGCCAGCAGCCCCCGGGACACCGGGGAGCTGTTTTTT. Translated: CASSPRDTGELFF.

This clone came up a few times. The rearrangement links TRBV7-9 to TRBJ2-5; tentatively, D is TRBD1 (5 bases). Germline-derived CDR1 and CDR2 are SEHNR and FQNEAQ (reference sequence). This CDR3 is 16 amino acids long. V lost 3 bases to trimming and J lost 5 bases, with 19 bases between them. The CDR3 protein is CASSFAPGHNWETQYF. The CDR3, as DNA: TGTGCCAGCAGCTTTGCTCCTGGACATAACTGGGAGACCCAGTACTTC.

This chain links TRBV5-1 with TRBJ2-1; D is uncertain. Trimming cost V 0 bases and J 0 bases, with 10 bases left between them. Germline V gene lookup returns CDR1 SGHRS and CDR2 YFSETQ. The CDR3 extends over 16 amino acids. DNA for the CDR3: TGCGCCAGCAGCTTGGGCGGTCTTAGCTCCTACAATGAGCAGTTCTTC. Amino acid sequence: CASSLGGLSSYNEQFF.

The chain employs TRBV7-3 and TRBJ1-4; D is unresolved. This CDR3 region has 15 residues. The V and J ends lost 2 bases and 8 bases respectively, with 15 bases between them. CDR1 is SGHTA, CDR2 FQGTGA, per germline. In DNA, the CDR3 is TGTGCCAGCAGCTTATCCGGTCGGAGAGAGGAAAAACTGTTTTTT. It codes for CASSLSGRREEKLFF.

This clone turned up a few times. This chain links TRBV19 with TRBJ2-5; 10 nucleotides line up with TRBD2. Germline lookup yields CDR1 LNHDA and CDR2 SQIVND (reference sequence). Unmatched junction bases numbered 9, after V lost 7 bases and J lost 4 bases. This CDR3 region has 15 residues. Written as DNA, the CDR3 is TGTGCCAGTACAGAATCTAGCGGGAGAATAGAGACCCAGTACTTC. Translating gives CASTESSGRIETQYF.

The V call is TRBV5-4, the J call TRBJ2-7; 7 nucleotides align to TRBD1. CDR3 length: 18 amino acids. V lost 4 bases, J lost 0 bases, and 16 bases stayed unmatched. Germline-derived CDR1 and CDR2 are SGHNT and YYREEE (reference sequence). The CDR3 spells CASSRDSGIQRSSYEQYF. The CDR3 DNA sequence: TGTGCCAGCAGCCGGGACAGTGGCATTCAGAGGAGCTCCTACGAGCAGTACTTC.

V is TRBV19 and J is TRBJ2-3; no firm D call. This CDR3 region has 11 residues. Trimming cost V 6 bases and J 4 bases, with 5 bases left between them. The germline V gene has CDR1 LNHDA and CDR2 SQIVND (reference sequence). CDR3 coding DNA: TGTGCCAGTAGGCAGGCAGATACGCAGTATTTT. Encoded protein: CASRQADTQYF.